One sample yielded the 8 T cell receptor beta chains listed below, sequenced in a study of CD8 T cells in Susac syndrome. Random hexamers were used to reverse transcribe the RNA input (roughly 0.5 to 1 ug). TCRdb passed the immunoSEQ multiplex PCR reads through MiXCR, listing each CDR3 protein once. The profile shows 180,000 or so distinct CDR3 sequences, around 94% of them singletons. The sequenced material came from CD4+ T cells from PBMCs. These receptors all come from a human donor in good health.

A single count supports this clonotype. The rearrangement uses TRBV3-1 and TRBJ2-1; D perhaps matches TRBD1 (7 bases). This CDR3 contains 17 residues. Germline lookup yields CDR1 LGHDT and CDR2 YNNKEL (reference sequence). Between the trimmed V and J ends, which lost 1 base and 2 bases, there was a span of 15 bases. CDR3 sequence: CASSQVSGGGTYNEQFF. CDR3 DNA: TGTGCCAGCAGCCAAGTAAGTGGAGGGGGCACCTACAATGAGCAGTTCTTC.

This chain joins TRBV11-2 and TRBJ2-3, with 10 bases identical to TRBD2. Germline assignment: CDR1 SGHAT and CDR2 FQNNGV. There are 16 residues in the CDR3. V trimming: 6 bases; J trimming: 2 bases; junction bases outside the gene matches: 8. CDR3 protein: CASRKSGGGPTDTQYF. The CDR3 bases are TGTGCCAGCAGAAAGAGCGGGGGGGGACCCACAGATACGCAGTATTTT.

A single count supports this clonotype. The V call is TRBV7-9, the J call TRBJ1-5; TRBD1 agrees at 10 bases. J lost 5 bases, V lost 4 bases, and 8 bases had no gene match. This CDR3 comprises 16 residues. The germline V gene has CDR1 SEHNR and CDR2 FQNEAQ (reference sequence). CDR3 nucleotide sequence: TGTGCCAGCAGCTCGACGACAGGGGGCCCTGATCAGCCCCAGCATTTT. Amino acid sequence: CASSSTTGGPDQPQHF.

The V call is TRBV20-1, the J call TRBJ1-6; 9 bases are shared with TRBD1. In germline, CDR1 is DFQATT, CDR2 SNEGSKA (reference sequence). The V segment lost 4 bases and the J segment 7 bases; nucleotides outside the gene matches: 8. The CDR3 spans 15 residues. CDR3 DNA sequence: TGCAGTGCTACGCCTCAGGGGACAGGGAATTCACCCCTCCACTTT. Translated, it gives CSATPQGTGNSPLHF.

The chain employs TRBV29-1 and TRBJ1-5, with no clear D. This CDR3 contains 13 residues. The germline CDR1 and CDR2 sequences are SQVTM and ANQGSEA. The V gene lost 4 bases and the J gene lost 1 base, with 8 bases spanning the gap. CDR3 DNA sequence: TGCAGCGTTGGTGCGGGAAGCAATCAGCCCCAGCATTTT. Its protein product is CSVGAGSNQPQHF.

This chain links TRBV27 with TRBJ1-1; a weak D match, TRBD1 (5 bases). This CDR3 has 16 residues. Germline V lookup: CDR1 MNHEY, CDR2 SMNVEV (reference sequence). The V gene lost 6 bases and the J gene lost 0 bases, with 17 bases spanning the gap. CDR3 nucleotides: TGTGCCAGCAGGCCCCGCTGGACAAGCATGAACACTGAAGCTTTCTTT. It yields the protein CASRPRWTSMNTEAFF.

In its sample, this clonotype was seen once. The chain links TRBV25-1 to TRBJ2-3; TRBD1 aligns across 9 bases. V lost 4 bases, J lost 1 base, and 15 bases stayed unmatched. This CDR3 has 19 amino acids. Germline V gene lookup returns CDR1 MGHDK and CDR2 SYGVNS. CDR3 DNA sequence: TGTGCCAGCAGTGCCTCTCCGGGACAGGGACTCGTGGGCACAGATACGCAGTATTTT. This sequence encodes CASSASPGQGLVGTDTQYF.

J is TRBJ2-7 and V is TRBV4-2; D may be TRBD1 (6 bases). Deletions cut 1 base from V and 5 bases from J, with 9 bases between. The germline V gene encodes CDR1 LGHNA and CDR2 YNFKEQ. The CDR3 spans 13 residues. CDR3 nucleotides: TGTGCCAGCAGCCAAGCGACAGGCGACGAGCAGTACTTC. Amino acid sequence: CASSQATGDEQYF.